These 8 T cell receptor beta chains were all obtained from the same sample, sequenced in a study of blood T cells in healthy people across ages. A J-beta primer mix and a sample-barcoded 5' primer were used in a second PCR of about 7 to 12 cycles. MiXCR, run by TCRdb on the 5' RACE reads, gives a single entry per CDR3 protein. The profile shows roughly 680,000 distinct CDR3 sequences, roughly 21% of them singletons. Sequenced input: blood. The receptors derive from a man between 65 and 85 years old in good health.

A word on this clonotype: Because it lacks the conserved phenylalanine or tryptophan at the end, this CDR3 is likely a read error. The CDR3 DNA is TGTGCCAGCAACCGAAACCGGGGAGAAAAACTGTTTTCT. Amino acids: CASNRNRGEKLFS. V usage is TRBV6-6 and J usage is TRBJ1-4; no firm D call. From germline, CDR1 is MNHNY and CDR2 SVGAGI (reference sequence). The CDR3 is 13 residues long. V lost 7 bases to trimming and J lost 8 bases, with 14 bases between them.

J is TRBJ2-4 and V is TRBV19; D might be TRBD1 (6 bases). The CDR3 contains 13 residues. Trimming stripped 3 bases from V and 6 bases from J, with 9 bases between. From germline, CDR1 is LNHDA and CDR2 SQIVND (reference sequence). CDR3 nucleotide sequence: TGTGCCAGTAGTATTAAGGACAGAAACATTCAGTACTTC. This sequence encodes CASSIKDRNIQYF.

This clonotype was picked up a small number of times. This chain links TRBV20-1 with TRBJ2-1; 9 nucleotides align to TRBD2. Germline V gene data show CDR1 as DFQATT and CDR2 as SNEGSKA (reference sequence). The CDR3 runs 17 residues. V lost 3 bases to trimming and J lost 6 bases; unmatched junction nucleotides: 15. The CDR3 loop reads CSARGALSGSVINEQFF. In DNA form, the CDR3 reads TGCAGTGCTAGGGGGGCTCTTAGCGGGAGCGTCATCAATGAGCAGTTCTTC.

This clonotype was seen more than once but under ten times. The chain joins TRBV27 to TRBJ2-5, with 7 positions matching TRBD2. The DNA end is a closer match to TRBJ2-1, so the J assignment may be wrong. Germline V gene data show CDR1 as MNHEY and CDR2 as SMNVEV (reference sequence). This CDR3 has 16 residues. The CDR3 loop is CASRETSGTPYNEQFF. CDR3 coding DNA: TGTGCCAGCAGGGAAACGAGCGGGACCCCATACAATGAGCAGTTCTTC.

The V gene is TRBV7-2, the J gene TRBJ1-5; D not resolved. Trimming took 5 bases from V and 1 from J, leaving 3 bases between them. Per the germline V gene, CDR1 is SGHTA and CDR2 is FQGNSA. The CDR3 sequence is 12 residues long. The CDR3 DNA follows: TGTGCCAGCAGCGAGAGCAATCAGCCCCAGCATTTT. This gives the protein CASSESNQPQHF.

The chain is built from TRBV12-3 or TRBV12-4 and TRBJ1-1; TRBD1 matches 9 bases. CDR3 size: 19 residues. Germline trimming cut 1 base from V and 0 bases from J; bases unmatched to any gene: 12. The CDR3 region is CASSLVWDRVRLLNTEAFF. The CDR3 nucleotides read TGTGCCAGCAGTTTAGTCTGGGACAGGGTAAGACTCCTGAACACTGAAGCTTTCTTT.

This clonotype was counted ten times or more. The J gene is TRBJ1-4, the V gene TRBV7-2; no definite D call. The CDR3 is 13 amino acids. The germline V gene has CDR1 SGHTA and CDR2 FQGNSA. Trimming cost V 2 bases and J 8 bases, with 9 bases left between them. In nucleotides, the CDR3 is TGTGCCAGCAGCTTAAACCGGGCCGAAAAACTGTTTTTT. Its protein product is CASSLNRAEKLFF.

This chain links TRBV7-9 with TRBJ2-7, with 10 bases that match TRBD1. The V gene's germline CDR1 is SEHNR and CDR2 FQNEAQ (reference sequence). Germline trimming cut 1 base from V and 3 bases from J; bases unmatched to any gene: 9. The CDR3 totals 17 residues. CDR3 sequence reads: CASSLGSLGTGVYEQYF. The DNA for the CDR3 is TGTGCCAGCAGCTTAGGGTCGTTGGGGACAGGGGTCTACGAGCAGTACTTC.